This TCR beta chain was retrieved from a study of T cell responses to AZD1222 COVID-19 vaccine. Study details: It was second doses at about 4 or about 12 weeks that were pooled.

Measured with immunoSEQ multiplex PCR; TCRdb has only the in-frame clones, and not every one. The sample shows about 140,000 clones, approximately 91% of them seen only once. Per germline, CDR1 LNHDA and CDR2 SQIVND (reference sequence). Trimming took off 1 base at V and 4 bases at J, with 13 bases between the two ends. This CDR3 comprises 15 residues. This clonotype was sampled from an adult in good health. This chain joins TRBV19 and TRBJ1-2, with a weak D call TRBD1 (5 bases). Specimen: peripheral blood, collected on day 0 of AZD1222 vaccination. The CDR3 is CASSIGGRDRYGYTF. The CDR3 DNA reads as TGTGCCAGTAGTATAGGCGGCAGGGACCGCTATGGCTACACCTTC. Full variable domain (remainder filled in from reference TRBV19 and TRBJ1-2): DGGITQSPKYLFRKEGQNVTLSCEQNLNHDAMYWYRQDPGQGLRLIYYSQIVNDFQKGDIAEGYSVSREKKESFPLTVTSAQKNPTAFYLCASSIGGRDRYGYTFGSGTRLTVV.